One sample yielded the 30 T cell receptor beta chains listed below, sequenced in a study of T-cell memory formation after mild COVID-19. Each CDR3 protein gets one entry after TCRdb re-called the 5' RACE reads with MiXCR. Of about 430,000 distinct CDR3 sequences in the sample, around 17% were seen once. What was sequenced was PBMCs or a T cell subset sorted from them (not recorded which). The receptors were sampled from a man aged 18-30 years who had mild COVID-19 (a few samples of this study predate the infection). Cell type and time point are not known.

To note about this clonotype: The CDR3 does not close with the conserved phenylalanine or tryptophan, likely indicating a read error. It is unclear where the CDR3 begins or ends on the DNA, so no DNA is shown, and the CDR3 is as TCRdb lists it. CDR3: CSVGGGTPTSP. The chain links TRBV29-1 to TRBJ2-1; the tabulated D call, TRBD1, remains unverified against the DNA. From germline, CDR1 is SQVTM and CDR2 ANQGSEA. Counting both end residues, the CDR3 totals 11 amino acids.

The chain carries TRBV7-2 and TRBJ2-1; 8 nucleotides agree with TRBD1. V lost 2 bases to trimming and J lost 4 bases; unmatched junction nucleotides: 4. The CDR3 sequence is 15 residues long. The germline gives CDR1 SGHTA, CDR2 FQGNSA. This CDR3 is CASSLQGANYNEQFF. The CDR3 region has the DNA TGTGCCAGCAGCTTACAGGGGGCGAATTACAATGAGCAGTTCTTC. Using reference TRBV7-2 and TRBJ2-1 for the parts outside the CDR3, the full variable domain is GAGVSQSPSNKVTEKGKDVELRCDPISGHTALYWYRQSLGQGLEFLIYFQGNSAPDKSGLPSDRFSAERTGGSVSTLTIQRTQQEDSAVYLCASSLQGANYNEQFFGPGTRLTVL.

The rearrangement uses TRBV28 and TRBJ2-7; D is undetermined. V lost 6 bases and J 2 bases, leaving 14 bases between the germline ends. Germline CDR1 and CDR2: MDHEN and SYDVKM. The CDR3 spans 14 residues. Written as DNA, the CDR3 is TGTGCCAGCAGCTCTGACGGTCGGCCCTACGAGCAGTACGTC. It translates to CASSSDGRPYEQYV.

The table lists this clonotype with a few counts. The chain uses TRBV7-8 and TRBJ2-7; maybe TRBD1 (5 bases). The CDR3 sequence is 14 residues long. Germline V gene lookup returns CDR1 SGHVS and CDR2 FQNEAQ. V dropped 5 bases and J dropped 3 bases, with 14 bases sitting between them. The CDR3 bases are TGTGCCAGCAGCCCTGATGCAGGGTTCTACGAGCAGTACTTC. Amino acids: CASSPDAGFYEQYF.

The V gene is TRBV6-1, the J gene TRBJ1-5, with a weak D call TRBD1 (6 bases). The ends were cut back, 4 bases at V and 4 bases at J, with 11 bases in the middle. This CDR3 region has 14 residues. Germline V gives CDR1 MNHNS, CDR2 SASEGT. As DNA, the CDR3 is TGTGCCAGCAGTGGAAGACAGGCAAATCAGCCCCAGCATTTT. It specifies CASSGRQANQPQHF.

The chain combines TRBV5-1 with TRBJ2-7, with 7 bases that match TRBD1. The CDR3 runs to 13 residues. Germline CDR1 is SGHRS and CDR2 is YFSETQ. With 7 bases clipped from V and 1 base from J, the junction kept 5 bases outside the gene matches. Written as DNA, the CDR3 is TGCGCCAGCGGCCGGGACAGATCCTACGAGCAGTACTTC. It codes for CASGRDRSYEQYF. The whole variable domain, filled in from reference TRBV5-1 and TRBJ2-7, reads KAGVTQTPRYLIKTRGQQVTLSCSPISGHRSVSWYQQTPGQGLQFLFEYFSETQRNKGNFPGRFSGRQFSNSRSEMNVSTLELGDSALYLCASGRDRSYEQYFGPGTRLTVT.

This chain uses TRBV6-5 with TRBJ2-7, with 7 bases aligning to TRBD1. V was pared by 0 bases and J by 0 bases, with 2 bases of the junction left unmatched. Germline V gene lookup returns CDR1 MNHEY and CDR2 SVGAGI. CDR3 length: 15 amino acids. CDR3 residues: CASSYSTGSSYEQYF. CDR3 sequence (DNA): TGTGCCAGCAGTTACTCGACAGGGAGCTCCTACGAGCAGTACTTC.

This clonotype was found many times. The chain carries TRBV12-3 or TRBV12-4 and TRBJ2-7; tentatively, D is TRBD1 (6 bases). V dropped 1 base and J dropped 12 bases, with 13 bases sitting between them. CDR3 length equals 12 residues. The CDR3 DNA sequence: TGTGCCAGCAGTTTAGGGACAGCCTCGCTGTACGTC. This encodes CASSLGTASLYV.

This clonotype was found a few times. The chain recombines TRBV20-1 with TRBJ2-3; D tentatively reads TRBD1 or TRBD2 (5 bases each). Deletions cut 1 base from V and 4 bases from J, with 6 bases between. CDR1 and CDR2 from the germline V gene are DFQATT and SNEGSKA (reference sequence). CDR3 length: 12 residues. The CDR3 reads CSARGGSDTQYF. Here the CDR3 DNA reads TGCAGTGCTAGAGGGGGGTCAGATACGCAGTATTTT.

The sample holds a few counts of this clonotype. This chain uses TRBV21-1 with TRBJ2-7; TRBD1, the table's D call, lacks a check against the DNA. TRBV21-1 is a known pseudogene. CDR3 length: 13 amino acids. The CDR3 here is CAPTLGHRNEQYV. In nucleotides, the CDR3 is TGTGCCCCCACCCTGGGGCATCGTAACGAGCAGTACGTC.

The chain combines TRBV9 with TRBJ2-1; D not resolved. The CDR3 length is 12 residues. V lost 0 bases and J 8 bases, leaving 6 bases between the germline ends. Germline CDR1 is SGDLS and CDR2 is YYNGEE. The CDR3 nucleotides read TGTGCCAGCAGCGTAGCGTGGGATGAGCAGTTCTTC. Amino acids: CASSVAWDEQFF.

The chain combines TRBV25-1 with TRBJ2-2; D perhaps matches TRBD1 (5 bases). V lost 2 bases and J 0 bases, leaving 19 bases between the germline ends. The CDR3 has 19 amino acids. The germline V gene encodes CDR1 MGHDK and CDR2 SYGVNS. DNA of the CDR3: TGTGCCAGCAGTGAAGACAGATCGGTAGATCCTTCGAACACCGGGGAGCTGTTTTTT. This codes for CASSEDRSVDPSNTGELFF.

Remarks on this clonotype: At one end the junction does not follow the germline gene, possibly because of a read error. J is TRBJ2-4 and V is TRBV18; 9 bases fit TRBD1. The length of the CDR3 is 16 residues. Per the germline V gene, CDR1 is KGHSH and CDR2 is LQKENI. The CDR3 DNA reads as TGTGCCAGCTCACCAGGACAGGGGCTTTCCCAAACTGGGAGGCACTTC. This encodes CASSPGQGLSQTGRHF.

The gene calls are TRBV11-2 and TRBJ1-5; tentative D call: TRBD1 (6 bases). The germline gives CDR1 SGHAT, CDR2 FQNNGV. This CDR3 contains 15 residues. Trimming took 1 base from V and 3 from J, leaving 10 bases between them. The CDR3 DNA follows: TGTGCCAGCAGCTTAGGGACAGCCCTCAATCAGCCCCAGCATTTT. Its translation is CASSLGTALNQPQHF.

The CDR3: CASSKIRTASYEQYF. DNA of the CDR3: TGTGCCAGCAGTAAAATAAGGACAGCCTCCTACGAGCAGTACTTC. V usage is TRBV12-3 or TRBV12-4 and J usage is TRBJ2-7; a weak D match, TRBD1 (6 bases). This CDR3 is built from 15 residues. The V end was cut by 5 bases, the J end by 0 bases, with 14 bases between.

The V gene is TRBV5-6, the J gene TRBJ2-7; the D gene could be TRBD1 or TRBD2 (5 bases each). V lost 4 bases, J lost 4 bases, and 9 bases lay in between. Germline CDR1 SGHDT, CDR2 YYEEEE. The CDR3 is 12 residues long. The CDR3 sequence is CASSPWGYEQYV. The CDR3 region has the DNA TGTGCCAGCAGCCCTTGGGGGTACGAGCAGTACGTC.

A few counts support this clonotype. Here the CDR3 DNA reads TGCGCCAGCAGCCTCCACAGGGGCGTTTTGGAGACCCAGTACTTC. Protein sequence: CASSLHRGVLETQYF. The chain carries TRBV4-3 and TRBJ2-5; TRBD1 matches 7 bases. V lost 4 bases, J lost 5 bases, and 10 bases stayed unmatched. The CDR3 is 15 residues long. Germline loops: CDR1 LGHNA, CDR2 YSLEER.

V usage is TRBV6-1 and J usage is TRBJ1-5; no clear D gene. Germline V gene lookup returns CDR1 MNHNS and CDR2 SASEGT. Trimming stripped 3 bases from V and 3 bases from J, with 3 bases between. The CDR3 is 12 residues long. The CDR3 DNA is TGTGCCAGCAGTGAGTACAATCAGCCCCAGCATTTT. Encoded protein: CASSEYNQPQHF.

This clonotype showed up just a few times. The chain joins TRBV7-6 to TRBJ2-3, with 12 bases that match TRBD2. The CDR3 consists of 15 residues. Germline CDR1 is SGHVS and CDR2 is FNYEAQ. The trim removed 7 bases at V and 5 bases at J, leaving 7 bases unmatched. Here the CDR3 DNA reads TGTGCCAGCATGCTAGCGGGGGGGCCTGGAGATACGCAGTATTTT. As protein: CASMLAGGPGDTQYF.

This clonotype was counted between two and nine times. This chain uses TRBV7-2 with TRBJ1-3; no clear D gene. Germline V gene lookup returns CDR1 SGHTA and CDR2 FQGNSA. CDR3 size: 16 residues. The V end lost 1 base, the J end lost 0 bases, and 10 bases lay between the germline ends. In nucleotides, the CDR3 is TGTGCCAGCAGCTTAGTACCTACGAGCTCTGGAAACACCATATATTTT. It specifies CASSLVPTSSGNTIYF.

V usage is TRBV5-4 and J usage is TRBJ2-1; perhaps TRBD1 as D (5 bases). The CDR3 is 17 amino acids. V shed 4 bases and J shed 4 bases, with 21 bases lying between them. Germline CDR1 SGHNT, CDR2 YYREEE (reference sequence). CDR3 bases: TGTGCCAGCAGCCTTTGGACACCCGGAGTTGGGTACAATGAGCAGTTCTTC. Translating gives CASSLWTPGVGYNEQFF.

This clonotype was observed a few times. The CDR3 coding sequence is TGTGCCTGGAGGCCTTTACTGGAATACGGAAACACCATATATTTT. It is translated as CAWRPLLEYGNTIYF. The V call is TRBV30, the J call TRBJ1-3; D is unresolved. This CDR3 is 15 amino acids long. V lost 3 bases, J lost 4 bases, and 16 bases lay in between. Germline V CDR1 and CDR2: GTSNPN, SVGIG (reference sequence).

In its sample, this clonotype was seen a few times. V usage is TRBV7-9 and J usage is TRBJ2-7; D unresolved. Trimming left V 1 base short and J 5 bases short, with 12 bases between. CDR1 and CDR2 from the germline V gene are SEHNR and FQNEAQ (reference sequence). CDR3 length equals 14 residues. The CDR3 loop is CASSLGSGYDEQYF. As DNA, the CDR3 is TGTGCCAGCAGCTTAGGTTCCGGGTACGACGAGCAGTACTTC.

This clonotype was seen ten or more times. The chain has TRBV5-1 and TRBJ1-1; maybe TRBD1 (6 bases). CDR3 length: 15 residues. From germline, CDR1 is SGHRS and CDR2 YFSETQ. V lost 4 bases to trimming and J lost 5 bases, with 18 bases between them. CDR3 residues: CASSPLGGAGTEAFF. DNA of the CDR3: TGCGCCAGCAGCCCTTTGGGGGGGGCTGGAACTGAAGCTTTCTTT.

In this sample, this clonotype turned up many times. The gene calls are TRBV7-2 and TRBJ1-1; the D gene is possibly TRBD1 (6 bases). V was clipped by 1 base and J by 0 bases, with 12 bases between them. Germline values: CDR1 SGHTA, CDR2 FQGNSA. The CDR3 sequence is 16 residues long. In DNA form, the CDR3 reads TGTGCCAGCAGCTTAGGGTACGGGGGCATGAACACTGAAGCTTTCTTT. Encoded protein: CASSLGYGGMNTEAFF.

The sample holds many counts of this clonotype. The chain employs TRBV5-5 and TRBJ2-1; D is unresolved. The CDR3 sequence is 12 residues long. Looked up from germline, CDR1 is SGHKS and CDR2 is YYEKEE (reference sequence). V lost 0 bases and J 5 bases, leaving 3 bases between the germline ends. CDR3 in amino acids: CASSLADNEQFF. In DNA form, the CDR3 reads TGTGCCAGCAGCTTGGCCGACAATGAGCAGTTCTTC.

This clonotype was found a few times. This chain uses TRBV5-1 with TRBJ1-1; no reliable D call. V gave up 0 bases and J gave up 0 bases, with 9 bases separating them. The CDR3 is 15 amino acids. CDR1 is SGHRS and CDR2 is YFSETQ in the germline V gene. CDR3 protein: CASSLDLSMNTEAFF. The CDR3 region has the DNA TGCGCCAGCAGCTTGGACCTTTCTATGAACACTGAAGCTTTCTTT.

This clonotype was found a few times. The rearrangement joins TRBV29-1 to TRBJ1-3; D call uncertain. CDR1 and CDR2 (germline): SQVTM, ANQGSEA. CDR3 size: 12 residues. Between the trimmed V and J ends, which lost 4 bases and 4 bases, there was a span of 8 bases. DNA of the CDR3: TGCAGCGTTGCGGGTCCCGGAAACACCATATATTTT. Protein sequence: CSVAGPGNTIYF.

This clonotype came up many times. The chain employs TRBV5-1 and TRBJ1-1; tentative D call: TRBD1 (5 bases). The germline V gene has CDR1 SGHRS and CDR2 YFSETQ. Trimming left V 0 bases short and J 1 base short, with 7 bases between. The CDR3 extends over 14 amino acids. The CDR3 coding sequence is TGCGCCAGCAGCTTGGCAGGGACGAACACTGAAGCTTTCTTT. It specifies CASSLAGTNTEAFF. The full variable domain, rest sourced from reference TRBV5-1 and TRBJ1-1, is KAGVTQTPRYLIKTRGQQVTLSCSPISGHRSVSWYQQTPGQGLQFLFEYFSETQRNKGNFPGRFSGRQFSNSRSEMNVSTLELGDSALYLCASSLAGTNTEAFFGQGTRLTVV.

This clonotype occurred many times. This rearrangement joins TRBV7-9 to TRBJ1-1; D unresolved. The CDR3 consists of 12 residues. Trimming took off 4 bases at V and 6 bases at J, with 9 bases between the two ends. CDR1 and CDR2 (germline): SEHNR, FQNEAQ (reference sequence). The CDR3 sequence: CASSSGVAEAFF. The CDR3 DNA follows: TGTGCCAGCAGCTCAGGTGTAGCTGAAGCTTTCTTT. The full variable domain, in which reference TRBV7-9 and TRBJ1-1 provide the parts outside the CDR3, is DTGVSQNPRHKITKRGQNVTFRCDPISEHNRLYWYRQTLGQGPEFLTYFQNEAQLEKSRLLSDRFSAERPKGSFSTLEIQRTEQGDSAMYLCASSSGVAEAFFGQGTRLTVV.